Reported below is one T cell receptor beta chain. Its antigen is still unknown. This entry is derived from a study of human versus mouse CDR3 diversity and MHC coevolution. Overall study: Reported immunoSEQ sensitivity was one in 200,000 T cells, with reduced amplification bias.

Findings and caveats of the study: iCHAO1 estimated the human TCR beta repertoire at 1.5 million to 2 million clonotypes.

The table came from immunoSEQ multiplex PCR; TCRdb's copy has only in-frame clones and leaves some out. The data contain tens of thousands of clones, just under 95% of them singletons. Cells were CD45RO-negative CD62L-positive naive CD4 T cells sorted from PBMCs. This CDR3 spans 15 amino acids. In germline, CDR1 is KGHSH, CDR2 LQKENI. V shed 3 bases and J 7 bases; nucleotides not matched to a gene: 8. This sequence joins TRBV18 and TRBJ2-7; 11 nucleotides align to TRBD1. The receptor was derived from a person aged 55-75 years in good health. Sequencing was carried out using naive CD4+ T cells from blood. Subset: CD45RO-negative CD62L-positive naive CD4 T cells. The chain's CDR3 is CASSPKGQGASEQYF. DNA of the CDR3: TGTGCCAGCTCACCTAAAGGACAGGGGGCAAGTGAGCAGTACTTC. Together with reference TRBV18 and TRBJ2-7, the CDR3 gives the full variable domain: NAGVMQNPRHLVRRRGQEARLRCSPMKGHSHVYWYRQLPEEGLKFMVYLQKENIIDESGMPKERFSAEFPKEGPSILRIQQVVRGDSAAYFCASSPKGQGASEQYFGPGTRLTVT.